This T cell receptor beta chain was sequenced for a study of T-cell reconstitution after alpha-beta-depleted transplantation in children. About this clonotype itself: Its cognate antigen is unknown.

Study results and caveats: Some patients' high day-60 TCRbeta diversity was traced to surviving recipient T cells and thymic progenitors.

The CDR3 totals 15 residues. Germline V lookup: CDR1 SNHLY, CDR2 FYNNEI. V shed 3 bases, J shed 3 bases, and the junction held 3 bases outside the gene matches. A library of TCRbeta sequences, prepared with unique molecular identifiers, was generated. A single record per CDR3 protein comes from TCRdb applying MiXCR to the PCR reads. The sample comprises 700,000 to 950,000 distinct CDR3 sequences, roughly 15% of which are singletons, and roughly 5% rests with the top ten. The chain links TRBV2 to TRBJ2-1, with 9 bases aligning to TRBD2. The material sequenced was PBMCs, mostly from graft donor cells, taken 360 days after TCRalphabeta/CD19-depleted stem cell transplant. This clonotype originated in a male patient between 10 and 17 years old who had a stem cell transplant for acute lymphoblastic leukemia, so the T cells may come from the graft donor. This CDR3 reads CASSEASGVYNEQFF. As DNA, the CDR3 is TGTGCCAGCAGTGAGGCTAGCGGGGTCTACAATGAGCAGTTCTTC.